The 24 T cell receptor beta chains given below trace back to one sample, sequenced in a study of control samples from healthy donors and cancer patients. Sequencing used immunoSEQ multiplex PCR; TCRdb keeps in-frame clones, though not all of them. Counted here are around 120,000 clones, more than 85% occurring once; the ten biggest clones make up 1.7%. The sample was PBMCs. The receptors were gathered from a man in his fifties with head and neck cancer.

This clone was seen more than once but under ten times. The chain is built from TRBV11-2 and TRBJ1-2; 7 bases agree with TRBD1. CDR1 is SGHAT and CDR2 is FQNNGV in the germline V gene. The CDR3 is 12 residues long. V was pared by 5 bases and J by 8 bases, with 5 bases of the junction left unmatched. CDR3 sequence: CASSRQGQGYTF. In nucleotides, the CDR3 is TGTGCCAGCAGCAGACAGGGCCAGGGCTACACCTTC.

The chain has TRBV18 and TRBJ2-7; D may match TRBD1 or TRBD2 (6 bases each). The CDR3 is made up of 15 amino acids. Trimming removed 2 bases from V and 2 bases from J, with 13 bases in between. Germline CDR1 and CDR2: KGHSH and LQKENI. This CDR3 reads CASSPRRGVTYEQYF. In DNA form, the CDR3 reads TGTGCCAGCTCACCAAGGAGGGGGGTTACCTACGAGCAGTACTTC.

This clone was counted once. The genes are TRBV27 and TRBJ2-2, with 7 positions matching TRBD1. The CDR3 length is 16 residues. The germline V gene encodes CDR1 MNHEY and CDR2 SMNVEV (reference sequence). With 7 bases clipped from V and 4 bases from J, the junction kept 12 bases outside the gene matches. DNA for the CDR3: TGTGCCAGCACCTACCTCGGGACAGTTCGCACCGGGGAGCTGTTTTTT. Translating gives CASTYLGTVRTGELFF.

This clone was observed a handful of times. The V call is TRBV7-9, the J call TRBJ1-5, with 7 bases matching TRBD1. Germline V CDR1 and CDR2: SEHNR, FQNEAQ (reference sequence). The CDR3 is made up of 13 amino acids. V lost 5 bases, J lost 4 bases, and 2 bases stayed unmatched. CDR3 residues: CASSGQVNQPQHF. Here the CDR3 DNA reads TGTGCCAGCAGCGGACAGGTTAATCAGCCCCAGCATTTT. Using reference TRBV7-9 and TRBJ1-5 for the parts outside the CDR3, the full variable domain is DTGVSQNPRHKITKRGQNVTFRCDPISEHNRLYWYRQTLGQGPEFLTYFQNEAQLEKSRLLSDRFSAERPKGSFSTLEIQRTEQGDSAMYLCASSGQVNQPQHFGDGTRLSIL.

CDR3 nucleotide sequence: TGTGCCAGCTCTCCCCCTGGGGCCAACGTCCTGACTTTC. Translated: CASSPPGANVLTF. The V and J genes are TRBV18 and TRBJ2-6; unclear D gene. CDR3 size: 13 residues. Trimming pared 6 bases from V and 2 bases from J, leaving 5 bases between. Germline CDR1 KGHSH, CDR2 LQKENI.

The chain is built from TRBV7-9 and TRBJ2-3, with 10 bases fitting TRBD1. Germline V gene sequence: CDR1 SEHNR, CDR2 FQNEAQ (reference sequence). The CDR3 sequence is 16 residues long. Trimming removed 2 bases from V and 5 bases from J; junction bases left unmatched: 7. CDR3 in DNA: TGTGCCAGCAGCTTACGGGGACAGGGGCAGCAAGATACGCAGTATTTT. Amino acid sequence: CASSLRGQGQQDTQYF.

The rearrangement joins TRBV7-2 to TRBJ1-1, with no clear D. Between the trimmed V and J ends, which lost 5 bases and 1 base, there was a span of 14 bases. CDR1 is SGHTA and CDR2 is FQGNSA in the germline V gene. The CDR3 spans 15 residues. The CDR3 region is CASSLSMPKNTEAFF. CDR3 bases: TGTGCCAGCAGCCTTAGTATGCCAAAGAACACTGAAGCTTTCTTT.

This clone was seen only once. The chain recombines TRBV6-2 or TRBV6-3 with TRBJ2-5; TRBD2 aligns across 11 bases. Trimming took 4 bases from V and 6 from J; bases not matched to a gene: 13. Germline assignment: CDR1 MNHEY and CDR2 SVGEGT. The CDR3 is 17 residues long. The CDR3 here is CASSSGLAGGGRKTQYF. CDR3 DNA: TGTGCCAGCAGTTCCGGACTAGCGGGCGGTGGGAGAAAGACCCAGTACTTC.

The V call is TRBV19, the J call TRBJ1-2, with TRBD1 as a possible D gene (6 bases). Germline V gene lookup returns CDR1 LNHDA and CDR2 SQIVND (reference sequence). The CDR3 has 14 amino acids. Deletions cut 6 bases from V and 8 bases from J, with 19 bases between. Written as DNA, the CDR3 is TGTGCCAGTAGGCACCCGGACAGTCTTCGGGGCTACACCTTC. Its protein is CASRHPDSLRGYTF.

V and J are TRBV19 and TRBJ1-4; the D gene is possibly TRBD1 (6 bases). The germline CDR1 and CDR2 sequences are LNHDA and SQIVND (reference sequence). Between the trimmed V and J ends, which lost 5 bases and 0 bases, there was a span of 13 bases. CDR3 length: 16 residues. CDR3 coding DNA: TGTGCCAGTAGTCCGCCTAGGGGGGCAACTAATGAAAAACTGTTTTTT. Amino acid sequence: CASSPPRGATNEKLFF.

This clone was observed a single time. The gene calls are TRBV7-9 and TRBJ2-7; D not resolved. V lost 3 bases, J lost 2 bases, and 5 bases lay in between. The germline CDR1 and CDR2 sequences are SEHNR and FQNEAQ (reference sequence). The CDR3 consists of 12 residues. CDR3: CASSLSAYEQYF. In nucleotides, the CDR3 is TGTGCCAGCAGCTTGTCAGCCTACGAGCAGTACTTC.

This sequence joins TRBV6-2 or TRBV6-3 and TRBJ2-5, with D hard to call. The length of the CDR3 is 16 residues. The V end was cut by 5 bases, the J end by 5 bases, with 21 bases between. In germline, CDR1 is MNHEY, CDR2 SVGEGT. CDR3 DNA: TGTGCCAGCAGTCCGGGCCTTAATCACATGGGGGAGACCCAGTACTTC. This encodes CASSPGLNHMGETQYF.

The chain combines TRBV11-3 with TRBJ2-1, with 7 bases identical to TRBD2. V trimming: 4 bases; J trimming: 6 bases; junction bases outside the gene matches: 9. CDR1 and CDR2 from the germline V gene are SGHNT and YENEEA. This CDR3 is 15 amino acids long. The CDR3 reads CASSSGGRVGNEQFF. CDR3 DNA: TGTGCCAGCAGCTCGGGGGGTAGGGTCGGCAATGAGCAGTTCTTC.

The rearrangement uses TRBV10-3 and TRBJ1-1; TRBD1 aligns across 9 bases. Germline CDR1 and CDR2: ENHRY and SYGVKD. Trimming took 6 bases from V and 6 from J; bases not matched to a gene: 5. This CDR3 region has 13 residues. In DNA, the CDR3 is TGTGCCATCAGGGGACAGGGACAGCCTGAAGCTTTCTTT. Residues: CAIRGQGQPEAFF.

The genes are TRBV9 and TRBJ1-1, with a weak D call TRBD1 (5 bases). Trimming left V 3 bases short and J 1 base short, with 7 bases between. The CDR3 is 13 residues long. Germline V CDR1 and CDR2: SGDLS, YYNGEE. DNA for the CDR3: TGTGCCAGCAGCGAGGGGCCGAACACTGAAGCTTTCTTT. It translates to CASSEGPNTEAFF.

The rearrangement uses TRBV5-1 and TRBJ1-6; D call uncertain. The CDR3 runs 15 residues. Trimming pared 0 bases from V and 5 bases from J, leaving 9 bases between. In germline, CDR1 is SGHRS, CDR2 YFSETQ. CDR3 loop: CASSLEQANNSPLHF. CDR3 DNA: TGCGCCAGCAGCTTGGAGCAGGCTAATAATTCACCCCTCCACTTT. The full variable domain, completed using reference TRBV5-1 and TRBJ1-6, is KAGVTQTPRYLIKTRGQQVTLSCSPISGHRSVSWYQQTPGQGLQFLFEYFSETQRNKGNFPGRFSGRQFSNSRSEMNVSTLELGDSALYLCASSLEQANNSPLHFGNGTRLTVT.

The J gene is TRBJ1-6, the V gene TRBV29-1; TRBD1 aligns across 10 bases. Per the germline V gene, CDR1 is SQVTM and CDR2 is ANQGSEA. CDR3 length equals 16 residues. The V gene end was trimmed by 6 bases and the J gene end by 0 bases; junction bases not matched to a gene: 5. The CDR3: CSVRTGGFSYNSPLHF. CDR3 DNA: TGCAGCGTAAGGACAGGGGGATTCTCCTATAATTCACCCCTCCACTTT.

The DNA of the CDR3 is TGTGCCAGCAGTCCTAGCGGGGGGTCCCTCGAGCAGTACTTC. This gives the protein CASSPSGGSLEQYF. The V gene is TRBV28, the J gene TRBJ2-7; TRBD2 aligns across 11 bases. The CDR3 spans 14 residues. V lost 5 bases and J lost 6; bases outside the gene matches: 6. The V gene's germline CDR1 is MDHEN and CDR2 SYDVKM.

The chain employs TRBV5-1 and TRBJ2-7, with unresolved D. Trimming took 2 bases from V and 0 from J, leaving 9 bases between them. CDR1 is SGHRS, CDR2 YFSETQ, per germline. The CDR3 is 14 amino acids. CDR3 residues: CASSLGQSSYEQYF. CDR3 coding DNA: TGCGCCAGCAGCTTAGGGCAGAGCTCCTACGAGCAGTACTTC.

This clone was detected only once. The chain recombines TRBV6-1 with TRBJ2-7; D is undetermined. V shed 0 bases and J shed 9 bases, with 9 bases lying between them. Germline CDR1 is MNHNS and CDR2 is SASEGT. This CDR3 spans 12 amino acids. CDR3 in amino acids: CASSEAESVQYF. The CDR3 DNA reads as TGTGCCAGCAGTGAAGCGGAGTCCGTGCAGTACTTC.

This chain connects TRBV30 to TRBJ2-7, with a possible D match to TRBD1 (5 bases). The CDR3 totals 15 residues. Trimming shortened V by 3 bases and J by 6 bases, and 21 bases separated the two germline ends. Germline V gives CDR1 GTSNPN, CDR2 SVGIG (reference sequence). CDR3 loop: CAWSGRLVGPSEQYF. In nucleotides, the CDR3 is TGTGCCTGGAGCGGCCGGTTAGTGGGGCCAAGCGAGCAGTACTTC.

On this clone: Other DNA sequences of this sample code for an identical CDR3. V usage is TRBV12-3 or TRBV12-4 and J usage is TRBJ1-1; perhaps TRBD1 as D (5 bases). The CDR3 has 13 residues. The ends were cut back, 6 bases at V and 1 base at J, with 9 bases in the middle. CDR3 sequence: CASSRRGNTEAFF. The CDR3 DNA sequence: TGTGCCAGCAGCCGTAGGGGGAACACTGAAGCTTTCTTT.

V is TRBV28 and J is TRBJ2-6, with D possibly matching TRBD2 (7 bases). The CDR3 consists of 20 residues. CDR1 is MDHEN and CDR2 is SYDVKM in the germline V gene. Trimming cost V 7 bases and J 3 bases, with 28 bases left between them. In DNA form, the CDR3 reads TGTGCCAGCACCGGGGTTGGCCCCTGGGGGGGCTCGTTTGGGGCCAACGTCCTGACTTTC. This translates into CASTGVGPWGGSFGANVLTF.

This chain's CDR3 is CASSLQTGKNQPQHF. The CDR3 DNA follows: TGTGCCAGCAGCTTGCAGACAGGGAAGAATCAGCCCCAGCATTTT. This chain uses TRBV7-2 with TRBJ1-5, with 7 bases aligning to TRBD1. Trimming cost V 3 bases and J 4 bases; bases outside gene matches: 6. The CDR3 is 15 residues long. CDR1 and CDR2 (germline): SGHTA, FQGNSA. The full variable domain, completed using reference TRBV7-2 and TRBJ1-5, is GAGVSQSPSNKVTEKGKDVELRCDPISGHTALYWYRQSLGQGLEFLIYFQGNSAPDKSGLPSDRFSAERTGGSVSTLTIQRTQQEDSAVYLCASSLQTGKNQPQHFGDGTRLSIL.